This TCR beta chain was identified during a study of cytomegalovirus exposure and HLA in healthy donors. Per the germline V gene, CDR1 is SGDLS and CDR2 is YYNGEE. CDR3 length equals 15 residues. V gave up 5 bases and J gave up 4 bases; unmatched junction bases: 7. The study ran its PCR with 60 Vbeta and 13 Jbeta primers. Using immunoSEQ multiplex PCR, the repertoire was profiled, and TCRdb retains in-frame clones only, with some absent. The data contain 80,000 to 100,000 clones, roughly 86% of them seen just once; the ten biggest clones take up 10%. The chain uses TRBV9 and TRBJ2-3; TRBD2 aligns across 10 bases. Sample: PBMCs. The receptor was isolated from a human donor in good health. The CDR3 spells CASSFSGGAPDTQYF. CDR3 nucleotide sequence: TGTGCCAGCAGTTTCAGCGGGGGGGCCCCAGATACGCAGTATTTT.